The 16 T cell receptor beta chains given below trace back to one sample, sequenced in a study of T cells after yellow fever vaccination. TCRdb recomputed calls from the 5' RACE reads with MiXCR, one row per CDR3 protein. The data contain 300,000 or so distinct CDR3 sequences, over 10% of them singletons. Specimen: CD4+ T cells sorted from PBMCs, collected 45 days after the yellow fever booster vaccination. These receptors originate from a man younger than 45 who received the YFV17D yellow fever vaccine.

This chain connects TRBV24-1 to TRBJ2-6; D gene ambiguous. V was shortened by 2 bases and J by 2 bases, with 6 bases between the two germline ends. Germline V gene lookup returns CDR1 KGHDR and CDR2 SFDVKD. CDR3 length: 15 amino acids. Here the CDR3 reads CATSDYTTGANVLTF. The CDR3 DNA sequence: TGTGCCACCAGTGATTACACCACTGGGGCCAACGTCCTGACTTTC.

The genes are TRBV7-9 and TRBJ2-1; 12 bases are shared with TRBD2. Germline V lookup: CDR1 SEHNR, CDR2 FQNEAQ (reference sequence). This CDR3 has 16 residues. J gave up 7 bases and V 3 bases, and 7 bases lay outside the gene matches. CDR3 loop: CASSFLLAGGTNEQFF. The CDR3 DNA sequence: TGTGCCAGCAGCTTCTTACTAGCGGGAGGTACGAATGAGCAGTTCTTC.

In this sample, this clonotype turned up once. A junction end diverges from the germline sequence, so it may reflect a read error. This chain links TRBV9 with TRBJ2-2; 9 nucleotides line up with TRBD1. The germline V gene has CDR1 SGDLS and CDR2 YYNGEE. This CDR3 has 16 amino acids. This chain's CDR3 is CASSVVGQGFTWELFF. The DNA of the CDR3 is TGTGCCAGCAGCGTAGTGGGACAGGGTTTCACCTGGGAGCTGTTTTTT.

V usage is TRBV9 and J usage is TRBJ2-1, with 10 bases matching TRBD2. Germline CDR1 is SGDLS and CDR2 is YYNGEE. The CDR3 consists of 16 residues. J lost 5 bases, V lost 0 bases, and 5 bases had no gene match. The CDR3 reads CASSVGGTSDNNEQFF. DNA of the CDR3: TGTGCCAGCAGCGTAGGAGGGACTAGCGACAACAATGAGCAGTTCTTC.

V and J are TRBV7-2 and TRBJ2-3; 7 bases are a match to TRBD2. The CDR3 totals 14 residues. The germline V gene has CDR1 SGHTA and CDR2 FQGNSA. The ends lost 1 base at V and 8 bases at J; junction bases unmatched: 6. CDR3 region: CASSLGGASGTQYF. Written as DNA, the CDR3 is TGTGCCAGCAGCTTAGGCGGGGCTAGCGGTACGCAGTATTTT.

The chain employs TRBV7-2 and TRBJ2-7, with TRBD2 matching 12 bases. This CDR3 has 17 amino acids. Trimming cost V 2 bases and J 2 bases; bases outside gene matches: 7. Germline-derived CDR1 and CDR2 are SGHTA and FQGNSA. The DNA for the CDR3 is TGTGCCAGCAGCTTAACTCGGCTAGCGGGAGGGCCCTACGAGCAGTACTTC. It codes for CASSLTRLAGGPYEQYF.

CDR3 in amino acids: CASDRADTSGGMKYF. CDR3 in DNA: TGTGCCAGCGACAGGGCCGATACTAGCGGGGGAATGAAGTATTTT. V is TRBV28 and J is TRBJ2-3; 11 positions agree with TRBD2. The CDR3 totals 15 residues. CDR1 MDHEN and CDR2 SYDVKM come from the germline V gene. With V trimmed by 8 bases and J by 13 bases, 17 bases remained unmatched. The variable domain in full, with the rest retrieved from reference TRBV28 and TRBJ2-3, is DVKVTQSSRYLVKRTGEKVFLECVQDMDHENMFWYRQDPGLGLRLIYFSYDVKMKEKGDIPEGYSVSREKKERFSLILESASTNQTSMYLCASDRADTSGGMKYFGPGTRLTVL.

This clonotype has a handful of counts. The CDR3 spells CSAIAGGAAYEQYF. In DNA form, the CDR3 reads TGCAGTGCTATAGCGGGAGGGGCGGCCTACGAGCAGTACTTC. The chain carries TRBV20-1 and TRBJ2-7; the match to TRBD2 covers 11 bases. Germline lookup yields CDR1 DFQATT and CDR2 SNEGSKA (reference sequence). The CDR3 is 14 residues long. Germline trimming cut 4 bases from V and 2 bases from J; bases unmatched to any gene: 4.

This chain joins TRBV5-1 and TRBJ2-1; 9 nucleotides line up with TRBD2. Unmatched junction bases numbered 12, after V lost 8 bases and J lost 0 bases. In germline, CDR1 is SGHRS, CDR2 YFSETQ. The CDR3 runs to 17 residues. CDR3 bases: TGCGCCAGAGATCTAGCGGGATGGATCAGCTCCTACAATGAGCAGTTCTTC. Translation: CARDLAGWISSYNEQFF.

The V call is TRBV12-3 or TRBV12-4, the J call TRBJ2-5; D unclear. The CDR3 totals 14 residues. Trimming shortened V by 1 base and J by 3 bases, and 9 bases separated the two germline ends. As DNA, the CDR3 is TGTGCCAGCAGTTTAGGGTGGGGTAAAGAGACCCAGTACTTC. It yields the protein CASSLGWGKETQYF.

This clonotype has at least ten counts. This chain connects TRBV29-1 to TRBJ2-1; 10 bases agree with TRBD2. CDR1 and CDR2 (germline): SQVTM, ANQGSEA. The CDR3 is 11 residues long. V was clipped by 8 bases and J by 8 bases; unmatched bases: 3. The DNA for the CDR3 is TGCAGCACCGGGACTAGCGATGAGCAGTTCTTC. Translation gives CSTGTSDEQFF.

This clonotype was observed many times. V usage is TRBV29-1 and J usage is TRBJ2-3; 9 positions match TRBD2. V trimming: 6 bases; J trimming: 2 bases; junction bases outside the gene matches: 9. Germline values: CDR1 SQVTM, CDR2 ANQGSEA. The CDR3 has 15 residues. CDR3 sequence: CSVKIAGENTDTQYF. The CDR3 bases are TGCAGCGTCAAGATAGCGGGAGAGAACACAGATACGCAGTATTTT.

A few counts support this clonotype. The chain employs TRBV4-1 and TRBJ2-5; D is perhaps TRBD2 (6 bases). Germline V CDR1 and CDR2: MGHRA, YSYEKL. V was cut by 0 bases and J by 1 base, with 9 bases left in between. The CDR3 spans 15 residues. CDR3 loop: CASSQEGGGQETQYF. The CDR3 DNA sequence: TGCGCCAGCAGCCAAGAGGGGGGAGGCCAAGAGACCCAGTACTTC.

This clonotype was picked up a small number of times. The chain combines TRBV7-2 with TRBJ2-7; tentative D call: TRBD2 (5 bases). Germline V gene data show CDR1 as SGHTA and CDR2 as FQGNSA. This CDR3 is built from 14 residues. Trimming pared 2 bases from V and 2 bases from J, leaving 10 bases between. The CDR3 loop reads CASSLSPGTYEQYF. CDR3 DNA: TGTGCCAGCAGCTTATCTCCCGGGACCTACGAGCAGTACTTC.

The chain links TRBV4-3 to TRBJ2-2, with D hard to call. Trimming cost V 4 bases and J 1 base, with 10 bases left between them. The germline CDR1 and CDR2 sequences are LGHNA and YSLEER. The CDR3 has 15 residues. The CDR3 here is CASSPGVRNTGELFF. The CDR3 nucleotides read TGCGCCAGCAGCCCCGGTGTGAGGAACACCGGGGAGCTGTTTTTT.

V is TRBV3-1 and J is TRBJ2-7; 7 nucleotides align to TRBD1. This CDR3 is built from 14 residues. CDR1 LGHDT and CDR2 YNNKEL come from the germline V gene (reference sequence). Trimming took 2 bases from V and 7 from J; bases not matched to a gene: 8. The CDR3 reads CASSQRTGVGEQYF. The CDR3 DNA is TGTGCCAGCAGCCAACGCACAGGGGTTGGAGAGCAGTACTTC.